What follows are 20 T cell receptor beta chains derived from one specimen sequenced in a study of cytomegalovirus exposure and HLA in healthy donors. The PCR contained 60 Vbeta and 13 Jbeta primers. The table came from immunoSEQ multiplex PCR; TCRdb's copy has only in-frame clones and leaves some out. Of hundreds of thousands of clones listed, about 75% are singletons. Source material: PBMCs. The receptors originated from a young man in good health and CMV-seronegative.

In this sample, this clone turned up a few times. J is TRBJ2-3 and V is TRBV19; TRBD1 agrees at 9 bases. Germline V gene data show CDR1 as LNHDA and CDR2 as SQIVND (reference sequence). This CDR3 is built from 14 residues. Germline trimming cut 4 bases from V and 3 bases from J; bases unmatched to any gene: 2. CDR3 bases: TGTGCCAGTAGTAAGGACAGGGGAACAGATACGCAGTATTTT. This codes for CASSKDRGTDTQYF.

V is TRBV4-1 and J is TRBJ2-7, with D possibly TRBD2 on 5 matching bases. The CDR3 spans 14 residues. V dropped 0 bases and J dropped 3 bases, with 9 bases sitting between them. Germline values: CDR1 MGHRA, CDR2 YSYEKL. The CDR3 protein is CASSQERDDYEQYF. As DNA, the CDR3 is TGCGCCAGCAGCCAAGAGAGGGATGACTACGAGCAGTACTTC.

The chain carries TRBV28 and TRBJ2-7; 7 nucleotides match TRBD1. Germline V gives CDR1 MDHEN, CDR2 SYDVKM. The CDR3 totals 11 residues. V trimming: 7 bases; J trimming: 6 bases; junction bases outside the gene matches: 3. Written as DNA, the CDR3 is TGTGCCAGCAACAACAGGGGCGAGCAGTACTTC. Protein: CASNNRGEQYF.

This chain joins TRBV4-3 and TRBJ1-4; D is unresolved. Germline CDR1 LGHNA, CDR2 YSLEER. The CDR3 length is 16 residues. V gave up 4 bases and J gave up 0 bases, with 12 bases separating them. CDR3 loop: CASSRITAATNEKLFF. CDR3 sequence (DNA): TGCGCCAGCAGCCGGATTACAGCTGCAACTAATGAAAAACTGTTTTTT.

The V and J genes are TRBV27 and TRBJ2-5, with TRBD2 as a possible D gene (5 bases). The V end was cut by 2 bases, the J end by 5 bases, with 9 bases between. Germline V lookup: CDR1 MNHEY, CDR2 SMNVEV (reference sequence). The CDR3 has 13 residues. CDR3 sequence (DNA): TGTGCCAGCAGTTTAGGCCGCGGGGAGACCCAGTACTTC. Its translation is CASSLGRGETQYF.

The rearrangement uses TRBV14 and TRBJ1-2; 7 bases are a match to TRBD1. This CDR3 has 15 amino acids. The V segment lost 4 bases and the J segment 3 bases; nucleotides outside the gene matches: 8. Germline V lookup: CDR1 SGHDN, CDR2 FVKESK. The CDR3 DNA reads as TGTGCCAGCAGCCCAGGGGGACGGGTTTACTATGGCTACACCTTC. It translates to CASSPGGRVYYGYTF.

CDR3 loop: CASSFATRGSGGYF. The CDR3 region has the DNA TGTGCCAGCAGCTTCGCTACCAGGGGTAGCGGGGGCTATTTT. The V and J genes are TRBV7-2 and TRBJ2-3, with TRBD2 matching over 9 bases. The CDR3 extends over 14 amino acids. Trimming took 3 bases from V and 15 from J; bases not matched to a gene: 13. Per the germline V gene, CDR1 is SGHTA and CDR2 is FQGNSA.

The sample holds a few counts of this clone. This chain joins TRBV4-3 and TRBJ2-3; 9 bases line up with TRBD2. Trimming at V came to 1 base and at J to 1 base, leaving 3 bases not matched to a gene. The CDR3 contains 16 residues. Germline CDR1 is LGHNA and CDR2 is YSLEER. This CDR3 is CASSQARTSGTDTQYF. The CDR3 region has the DNA TGCGCCAGCAGCCAAGCCCGGACTAGCGGCACAGATACGCAGTATTTT.

The V call is TRBV5-5, the J call TRBJ2-7; 11 nucleotides line up with TRBD1. J lost 5 bases, V lost 1 base, and 2 bases had no gene match. Germline V gene lookup returns CDR1 SGHKS and CDR2 YYEKEE (reference sequence). The CDR3 is 14 amino acids. The CDR3 here is CASSLWGQGDEQYF. The CDR3 DNA follows: TGTGCCAGCAGCTTGTGGGGACAGGGGGACGAGCAGTACTTC.

The chain couples TRBV15 to TRBJ2-5; 10 nucleotides line up with TRBD2. V lost 9 bases, J lost 5 bases, and 9 bases stayed unmatched. The CDR3 runs 14 residues. CDR1 is LNHNV, CDR2 YYDKDF, per germline (reference sequence). CDR3 DNA: TGTGCCACGCATGAGCGGGGGGGTTATGAGACCCAGTACTTC. Translated, it gives CATHERGGYETQYF. Based on the CDR3 plus reference TRBV15 and TRBJ2-5, the full variable domain is DAMVIQNPRYQVTQFGKPVTLSCSQTLNHNVMYWYQQKSSQAPKLLFHYYDKDFNNEADTPDNFQSRRPNTSFCFLDIRSPGLGDTAMYLCATHERGGYETQYFGPGTRLLVL.

V gene TRBV5-4 combines with J gene TRBJ1-3, with D perhaps TRBD1 (6 bases). The V end was cut by 4 bases, the J end by 7 bases, with 6 bases between. Looked up from germline, CDR1 is SGHNT and CDR2 is YYREEE (reference sequence). The CDR3 contains 11 residues. CDR3 region: CASSQGNTIYF. As DNA, the CDR3 is TGTGCCAGCAGCCAGGGGAACACCATATATTTT.

The J gene is TRBJ1-5, the V gene TRBV6-6; TRBD1 matches 11 bases. Trimming at V came to 7 bases and at J to 6 bases, leaving 8 bases not matched to a gene. Germline V gene data show CDR1 as MNHNY and CDR2 as SVGAGI (reference sequence). The CDR3 length is 15 residues. In nucleotides, the CDR3 is TGTGCCAGCAACGAAGGGACAGGGGGGCCTCAGCCCCAGCATTTT. Translation gives CASNEGTGGPQPQHF.

The chain recombines TRBV19 with TRBJ1-5; D uncertain. Looked up from germline, CDR1 is LNHDA and CDR2 is SQIVND (reference sequence). V dropped 0 bases and J dropped 5 bases, with 8 bases sitting between them. The length of the CDR3 is 14 residues. Here the CDR3 reads CASSIDLFHQPQHF. The DNA for the CDR3 is TGTGCCAGTAGTATAGATCTATTCCATCAGCCCCAGCATTTT.

This chain joins TRBV28 and TRBJ1-2; D gene ambiguous. Germline CDR1 and CDR2: MDHEN and SYDVKM. The CDR3 runs 14 residues. Trimming took off 10 bases at V and 0 bases at J, with 15 bases between the two ends. The CDR3 DNA is TGTGCCACCTTAGAAGCGGACTCTAACTATGGCTACACCTTC. Translating gives CATLEADSNYGYTF.

The V call is TRBV5-1, the J call TRBJ2-3; TRBD1 might be the D (5 bases). V gave up 2 bases and J gave up 4 bases, with 14 bases separating them. The germline V gene encodes CDR1 SGHRS and CDR2 YFSETQ. This CDR3 contains 15 residues. In DNA form, the CDR3 reads TGCGCCAGCAGCTTTTCTGGGCAGGGTCCAGATACGCAGTATTTT. Its translation is CASSFSGQGPDTQYF.

This chain joins TRBV6-1 and TRBJ1-1; possibly TRBD1 for D (5 bases). Germline V CDR1 and CDR2: MNHNS, SASEGT. V dropped 2 bases and J dropped 10 bases, with 29 bases sitting between them. The CDR3 is 18 residues long. DNA of the CDR3: TGTGCCAGCAGTGAACCTTCGTTGGCCGGGACTCCTCTAGGGGTAGCTTTCTTT. Its translation is CASSEPSLAGTPLGVAFF.

The chain employs TRBV29-1 and TRBJ2-7, with D perhaps TRBD2 (5 bases). Germline lookup yields CDR1 SQVTM and CDR2 ANQGSEA. V was cut by 6 bases and J by 0 bases, with 9 bases left in between. The CDR3 extends over 12 amino acids. For the CDR3, the DNA is TGCAGCGTAACACTAGTCTCCTACGAGCAGTACTTC. As protein: CSVTLVSYEQYF.

The J gene is TRBJ2-1, the V gene TRBV12-5; a weak D match, TRBD1 (5 bases). Per the germline V gene, CDR1 is LGHNT and CDR2 is FRNRAP. The CDR3 is made up of 12 amino acids. Trimming took off 5 bases at V and 8 bases at J, with 10 bases between the two ends. The CDR3 loop is CASGTSRDEQFF. The CDR3 DNA sequence: TGTGCTAGTGGTACTTCCAGGGATGAGCAGTTCTTC.

The chain uses TRBV29-1 and TRBJ2-7; D gene ambiguous. The CDR3 runs to 13 residues. Germline V gene sequence: CDR1 SQVTM, CDR2 ANQGSEA. The V end lost 2 bases, the J end lost 0 bases, and 8 bases lay between the germline ends. The CDR3 nucleotides are TGCAGCGTTGAATCCAACGGCTCCTACGAGCAGTACTTC. This sequence encodes CSVESNGSYEQYF.

The V call is TRBV28, the J call TRBJ1-3; D is possibly TRBD1 (5 bases). V was pared by 7 bases and J by 2 bases, with 15 bases between. Germline lookup yields CDR1 MDHEN and CDR2 SYDVKM. The CDR3 has 15 amino acids. CDR3 nucleotides: TGTGCCAGCATCGAGATATTGGGGCCTGGAAACACCATATATTTT. This encodes CASIEILGPGNTIYF.